The present T cell receptor beta chain was sequenced within a study of Ad26.COV2.S vaccination and SARS-CoV-2 variants. The wider study: The study gave Ad26.COV2.S intramuscularly, once or twice 56 days apart. Study findings and constraints: The TCR breadth and depth analyses may have understated or missed part of the total T cell responses. A substantial breadth of spike-specific CD8+ and CD4+ T cell responses after vaccination has been reported.

For this clone: The target antigen is unknown.

Treatment here: some 19 received Ad26.COV2.S at low or high dose, single or two shots; 5 received placebo; per-sample allocation not given. The study sampled participants on day 63 after the first vaccine or placebo injection. The CDR3 has 16 amino acids. The germline CDR1 and CDR2 sequences are SNHLY and FYNNEI. V gave up 1 base and J gave up 3 bases; unmatched junction bases: 5. Sequencing used immunoSEQ multiplex PCR; TCRdb keeps in-frame clones, though not all of them. The sample holds 430,000 or so clones, 90% seen once. The chain is built from TRBV2 and TRBJ1-2; 10 bases fit TRBD1. The TCR comes from a person between 18 and 65 years old who received the Ad26.COV2.S COVID-19 vaccine or a placebo. Sequencing used peripheral blood, obtained in a trial of Ad26.COV2.S vaccine versus placebo. CDR3 bases: TGTGCCAGCAGTGAAGGTCCCGGGACAGGGGACTATGGCTACACCTTC. Its translation is CASSEGPGTGDYGYTF.